The 30 T cell receptor beta chains in this list originate from one sample, sequenced in a study of T cell clonality in common variable immunodeficiency. The repertoire was sequenced with immunoSEQ multiplex PCR; TCRdb's copy has only in-frame clones and lacks some. The repertoire consists of 57,000 or so clones, none detected only once. The sample was peripheral blood mononuclear cells. Receptors originate from a person aged 18 to 70 in good health.

Ten or more counts support this clone. The read ends 3 residues early relative to the CDR3; the germline J gene fills the gap. The rearrangement links TRBV6-2 or TRBV6-3 to TRBJ2-7; D remains ambiguous. This CDR3 spans 15 amino acids. V was cut by 0 bases and J by 0 bases, with 9 bases left in between. Germline values: CDR1 MNHEY, CDR2 SVGEGT. The CDR3 region is CASSYSQISSYEQYF. The covered CDR3 bases are TGTGCCAGCAGTTACTCCCAGATCAGCTCCTACGAG.

Remarks on this clone: With the read ending 3 residues before the CDR3 end, the germline J gene is used to fill in that end. The chain is built from TRBV6-1 and TRBJ1-6; D perhaps matches TRBD1 (5 bases). The CDR3 sequence is 13 residues long. V lost 4 bases and J lost 6, with 7 bases in between. Germline CDR1 and CDR2: MNHNS and SASEGT. CDR3 DNA (partial): TGTGCCAGCAGTGGGGGGGTTAATTCACCC. Translation gives CASSGGVNSP. The whole CDR3 sequence is CASSGGVNSPLHF.

This clone was counted between two and nine times. The CDR3 extends 3 residues past the end of the read, so its final part is completed from the germline J gene. The chain joins TRBV19 to TRBJ2-2, with 13 bases lining up with TRBD2. The V and J ends lost 9 bases and 5 bases, in that order; junction bases with no gene match: 9. Germline V gene lookup returns CDR1 LNHDA and CDR2 SQIVND (reference sequence). The CDR3 length is 16 residues. The covered CDR3 bases are TGTGCCAGCCGACTAGCGGGAGGCCGGGGGACCGGGGAG. It codes for CASRLAGGRGTGE. The full CDR3 sequence reads CASRLAGGRGTGELFF.

This clone came up many times. The CDR3 protein is CASSVGSGSSNEQFF. The sequenced part of the CDR3 DNA is TGCGCCAGCAGCGTCGGTAGCGGGAGTAGCAATGAG. This chain uses TRBV5-1 with TRBJ2-1, with 9 bases that match TRBD2. The CDR3 is cut off 3 residues early in the read; its end comes from the germline J gene. The junction had 8 bases not matched to a gene; V was cut back by 4 bases and J by 6 bases. CDR3 length: 15 amino acids. Germline V gene lookup returns CDR1 SGHRS and CDR2 YFSETQ. Filled out from reference TRBV5-1 and TRBJ2-1, the complete variable domain reads KAGVTQTPRYLIKTRGQQVTLSCSPISGHRSVSWYQQTPGQGLQFLFEYFSETQRNKGNFPGRFSGRQFSNSRSEMNVSTLELGDSALYLCASSVGSGSSNEQFFGPGTRLTVL.

This clone showed up many times. The observed sequence ends 3 residues before the CDR3 terminus, with the missing tail filled in from the germline J gene. The gene calls are TRBV6-2 or TRBV6-3 and TRBJ2-7; 7 bases align to TRBD1. The trim removed 6 bases at V and 4 bases at J, leaving 0 bases unmatched. This CDR3 is built from 11 residues. Germline CDR1 reads MNHEY; CDR2 reads SVGEGT. The part of the CDR3 DNA that was read is TGTGCCAGCAGACAGGGGTACGAG. Residues: CASRQGYE. The whole CDR3 region reads CASRQGYEQYF.

At least ten counts were recorded for this clone. Read sequence stops 3 residues before the CDR3 end, and the germline J gene provides the missing end. The chain employs TRBV2 and TRBJ1-6; D not resolved. Trimming removed 3 bases at V and 4 bases at J, with 10 bases between. CDR1 and CDR2 from the germline V gene are SNHLY and FYNNEI. This CDR3 contains 15 residues. CDR3 DNA, as far as it was read: TGTGCCAGCAGTGAGCAACCCGGGTATAATTCACCC. This sequence encodes CASSEQPGYNSP. The full-length CDR3 reads as CASSEQPGYNSPLHF.

This clone has a count of ten or more. The observed sequence ends 3 residues before the CDR3 terminus, with the missing tail filled in from the germline J gene. This chain uses TRBV28 with TRBJ2-5; D call uncertain. Trimming removed 2 bases from V and 5 bases from J, with 9 bases in between. The CDR3 runs 13 residues. Germline V gene lookup returns CDR1 MDHEN and CDR2 SYDVKM. CDR3 bases read: TGTGCCAGCAGTTTAGACACATGGGAGACC. Translated: CASSLDTWET. The whole CDR3 sequence is CASSLDTWETQYF. Full variable domain (rest looked up from reference TRBV28 and TRBJ2-5): DVKVTQSSRYLVKRTGEKVFLECVQDMDHENMFWYRQDPGLGLRLIYFSYDVKMKEKGDIPEGYSVSREKKERFSLILESASTNQTSMYLCASSLDTWETQYFGPGTRLLVL.

Ten or more counts support this clone. The CDR3 DNA, read in part, is TGTGCCAGCTCACCTTCCGAGGACAATGAG. It translates to CASSPSEDNE. The entire CDR3 sequence reads CASSPSEDNEQFF. V gene TRBV18 combines with J gene TRBJ2-1; D call uncertain. The read stops 3 residues short of the end of the CDR3; the missing end is completed from the germline J gene. V was trimmed by 3 bases and J by 5 bases, leaving 8 bases between them. There are 13 residues in the CDR3. Germline V gene sequence: CDR1 KGHSH, CDR2 LQKENI.

This clone was picked up many times. The read ends 3 residues before the CDR3 terminus; that terminus is restored from the germline J gene. The chain links TRBV7-2 to TRBJ2-1; 7 bases line up with TRBD1. Germline CDR1 and CDR2: SGHTA and FQGNSA. The CDR3 covers 14 residues. The J segment lost 3 bases and the V segment lost 5 bases, leaving 4 bases of the junction unmatched. The CDR3 is CASSGTANYNEQFF. The part of the CDR3 DNA that was read is TGTGCCAGCAGCGGGACAGCCAACTACAATGAG.

This clone showed up many times. The read halts 3 residues ahead of the CDR3 end, with the missing end drawn from the germline J gene. The chain is built from TRBV20-1 and TRBJ2-3; 7 bases line up with TRBD1. J gave up 2 bases and V 0 bases, and 8 bases lay outside the gene matches. Germline-derived CDR1 and CDR2 are DFQATT and SNEGSKA (reference sequence). The CDR3 extends over 16 amino acids. The CDR3 region is CSARDLGTVYTDTQYF. The sequenced part of the CDR3 DNA is TGCAGTGCTAGAGACCTCGGGACAGTATACACAGATACG.

This clone was detected many times. The read terminates 3 residues ahead of where the CDR3 ends, so the germline J gene completes it. The genes are TRBV5-1 and TRBJ1-3; D remains ambiguous. Germline CDR1 is SGHRS and CDR2 is YFSETQ. This CDR3 contains 16 residues. Trimming removed 1 base at V and 4 bases at J, with 15 bases between. Incomplete CDR3 DNA: TGCGCCAGCAGCTTGACCGGCCTCCGGGGAGGAAACACC. This sequence encodes CASSLTGLRGGNT. The CDR3 in full is CASSLTGLRGGNTIYF.

This clone has a count of ten or more. The sequence runs out 3 residues before the end of the CDR3; the remainder is reconstructed from the germline J gene. The rearrangement joins TRBV12-5 to TRBJ2-5; no definite D call. V dropped 7 bases and J dropped 4 bases, with 13 bases sitting between them. Germline V gives CDR1 LGHNT, CDR2 FRNRAP. The CDR3 covers 13 residues. CDR3 bases read: TGTGCTAGTGTCGATAGGGTTGGAGAGACC. Encoded protein: CASVDRVGET. The entire CDR3 sequence reads CASVDRVGETQYF. The full variable domain, in which reference TRBV12-5 and TRBJ2-5 provide the parts outside the CDR3, is DARVTQTPRHKVTEMGQEVTMRCQPILGHNTVFWYRQTMMQGLELLAYFRNRAPLDDSGMPKDRFSAEMPDATLATLKIQPSEPRDSAVYFCASVDRVGETQYFGPGTRLLVL.

This clone was picked up many times. The CDR3 extends 3 residues past the end of the read, so its final part is completed from the germline J gene. The chain recombines TRBV5-1 with TRBJ2-2, with 8 positions matching TRBD2. Germline lookup yields CDR1 SGHRS and CDR2 YFSETQ. This CDR3 region has 15 residues. The ends lost 1 base at V and 2 bases at J; junction bases unmatched: 1. The covered CDR3 bases are TGCGCCAGCAGCTTGCGGGGGGGAAACACCGGGGAG. Its protein product is CASSLRGGNTGE. The CDR3 as a whole reads CASSLRGGNTGELFF. The whole variable domain, remainder taken from reference TRBV5-1 and TRBJ2-2, is KAGVTQTPRYLIKTRGQQVTLSCSPISGHRSVSWYQQTPGQGLQFLFEYFSETQRNKGNFPGRFSGRQFSNSRSEMNVSTLELGDSALYLCASSLRGGNTGELFFGEGSRLTVL.

This clone was detected many times. The read stops 3 residues short of the end of the CDR3; the missing end is completed from the germline J gene. The chain recombines TRBV10-3 with TRBJ1-2; 10 bases are a match to TRBD1. This CDR3 has 16 residues. V gave up 6 bases and J gave up 2 bases; unmatched junction bases: 9. Germline lookup yields CDR1 ENHRY and CDR2 SYGVKD. The covered CDR3 bases are TGTGCCATCAGAGACGACAGGGGGCGCGGGAACTATGGC. Residues: CAIRDDRGRGNYG. The entire CDR3 reads CAIRDDRGRGNYGYTF.

The sample holds many counts of this clone. The sequenced part of the CDR3 DNA is TGCAGCGTTAGGACAGGCTCCTACAATGAG. Protein sequence: CSVRTGSYNE. The entire CDR3 protein is CSVRTGSYNEQFF. The chain recombines TRBV29-1 with TRBJ2-1; 7 nucleotides match TRBD1. With the read ending 3 residues before the CDR3 end, the germline J gene is used to fill in that end. CDR3 length equals 13 residues. With 5 bases clipped from V and 0 bases from J, the junction kept 1 base outside the gene matches. CDR1 and CDR2 (germline): SQVTM, ANQGSEA.

This clone was detected many times. Sequencing ends 3 residues short of the CDR3 end; the germline J gene provides the rest. The V gene is TRBV29-1, the J gene TRBJ2-1, with D possibly matching TRBD1 (6 bases). V was clipped by 5 bases and J by 5 bases, with 16 bases between them. This CDR3 has 14 residues. Germline V gene sequence: CDR1 SQVTM, CDR2 ANQGSEA. This CDR3 reads CSVLGGVGNNEQFF. The sequenced part of the CDR3 DNA is TGCAGCGTTTTAGGGGGAGTAGGCAACAATGAG.

This clone was counted between two and nine times. The read ends 3 residues shy of where the CDR3 ends; the end is completed using the germline J gene. The chain links TRBV11-3 to TRBJ2-3; D perhaps matches TRBD2 (6 bases). The length of the CDR3 is 15 residues. The V end was cut by 8 bases, the J end by 0 bases, with 15 bases between. Germline V gives CDR1 SGHNT, CDR2 YENEEA. The part of the CDR3 DNA that was read is TGTGCCAGCGGCTCGTTAGCGGCTAGCACAGATACG. This translates into CASGSLAASTDT. The full CDR3 reads CASGSLAASTDTQYF.

This clone was recorded many times. The sequenced fragment ends 3 residues before the CDR3 boundary, so the rest is inferred from the germline J gene. The chain has TRBV5-6 and TRBJ2-5; TRBD1 agrees at 10 bases. CDR3 length: 15 amino acids. CDR1 SGHDT and CDR2 YYEEEE come from the germline V gene. V dropped 4 bases and J dropped 5; count of bases not matched to a gene: 8. The covered CDR3 bases are TGTGCCAGCAGCCTGGGACAGGGGTTTGCTGAGACC. Its translation is CASSLGQGFAET. The whole CDR3 protein is CASSLGQGFAETQYF.

This clone was counted ten times or more. The CDR3 goes on 3 residues after the read ends, and that part is filled in from the germline J gene. This chain uses TRBV28 with TRBJ2-1; 11 bases are shared with TRBD2. The CDR3 contains 14 residues. Unmatched junction bases numbered 3, after V lost 5 bases and J lost 6 bases. Germline assignment: CDR1 MDHEN and CDR2 SYDVKM. CDR3 bases read: TGTGCCAGCAGTAAGCTAGCGGGAGGCAATGAG. Its translation: CASSKLAGGNE. In full, the CDR3 reads CASSKLAGGNEQFF.

This clone was detected many times. The read ends 3 residues before the CDR3 terminus; that terminus is restored from the germline J gene. The chain carries TRBV20-1 and TRBJ1-1; D gene ambiguous. The CDR3 has 14 residues. Per the germline V gene, CDR1 is DFQATT and CDR2 is SNEGSKA (reference sequence). V was pared by 4 bases and J by 0 bases, with 12 bases between. CDR3 bases read: TGCAGTGCTACAAAGCGGGCAGTGAACACTGAA. Protein sequence: CSATKRAVNTE. The whole CDR3 sequence is CSATKRAVNTEAFF.

This clone occurred many times. The read halts 3 residues ahead of the CDR3 end, with the missing end drawn from the germline J gene. This rearrangement joins TRBV20-1 to TRBJ1-2; TRBD1 agrees at 7 bases. The germline CDR1 and CDR2 sequences are DFQATT and SNEGSKA (reference sequence). The V and J ends lost 4 bases and 7 bases, in that order; junction bases with no gene match: 12. CDR3 length: 14 amino acids. The CDR3 loop reads CSAIDPRGESGYTF. The DNA read from the CDR3 is TGCAGTGCTATAGATCCCAGGGGGGAATCTGGC.

A word on this clone: The read ends 3 residues shy of where the CDR3 ends; the end is completed using the germline J gene. The chain combines TRBV7-9 with TRBJ2-3, with 10 bases identical to TRBD2. J lost 7 bases, V lost 5 bases, and 9 bases had no gene match. Germline V gene lookup returns CDR1 SEHNR and CDR2 FQNEAQ (reference sequence). This CDR3 spans 15 amino acids. The CDR3 region is CASSPWSGRANTQYF. The covered CDR3 bases are TGTGCCAGCAGCCCCTGGAGCGGGAGGGCCAATACG.

This clone came up many times. CDR3 DNA (partial): TGTGCCAGCAGCCCCCGGGCTAGCGGAAGAGATACG. Encoded protein: CASSPRASGRDT. The CDR3 in full is CASSPRASGRDTQYF. V gene TRBV7-3 combines with J gene TRBJ2-3, with 7 bases that match TRBD2. The read ends 3 residues before the CDR3 terminus; that terminus is restored from the germline J gene. Germline V CDR1 and CDR2: SGHTA, FQGTGA. J was trimmed by 5 bases and V by 5 bases; bases with no gene match: 10. The CDR3 is made up of 15 amino acids.

This clone was counted only a few times. Sequencing ends 3 residues short of the CDR3 end; the germline J gene provides the rest. V usage is TRBV10-2 and J usage is TRBJ1-1, with 10 bases matching TRBD1. J was trimmed by 6 bases and V by 6 bases; bases with no gene match: 10. The CDR3 contains 15 residues. The germline V gene encodes CDR1 WSHSY and CDR2 SAAADI. CDR3 region: CASRPGTGAVPEAFF. The part of the CDR3 DNA that was read is TGCGCCAGCAGACCCGGGACAGGGGCGGTTCCTGAA.

This clone was seen ten or more times. Incomplete CDR3 DNA: TGTGCCAGCAGTGAGAGAAGACAGGGTACCTACGAG. Encoded protein: CASSERRQGTYE. The complete CDR3 reads CASSERRQGTYEQYF. The rearrangement uses TRBV6-2 or TRBV6-3 and TRBJ2-7; TRBD1 matches at 7 bases. The read comes to an end 3 residues before the CDR3 does, leaving the germline J gene to fill in the end. V trimming: 5 bases; J trimming: 2 bases; junction bases outside the gene matches: 9. Germline loops: CDR1 MNHEY, CDR2 SVGEGT. CDR3 length equals 15 residues.

This clone was observed many times. The read ends 3 residues shy of where the CDR3 ends; the end is completed using the germline J gene. J is TRBJ2-1 and V is TRBV2; D uncertain. Between the trimmed V and J ends, which lost 6 bases and 0 bases, there was a span of 9 bases. Germline V gene data show CDR1 as SNHLY and CDR2 as FYNNEI. This CDR3 contains 14 residues. The CDR3 spells CASRTRTSYNEQFF. The sequenced CDR3 bases are TGTGCCAGCAGGACACGTACCTCCTACAATGAG.

In its sample, this clone was seen many times. Read coverage stops 3 residues before the CDR3 terminus; the germline J gene supplies the remainder. The chain has TRBV20-1 and TRBJ2-7; TRBD2 aligns across 12 bases. After removal of 1 base from V and 4 bases from J, the junction contained 2 bases not matched to a gene. Germline V gives CDR1 DFQATT, CDR2 SNEGSKA (reference sequence). CDR3 length equals 14 residues. This chain's CDR3 is CSARGTSGKYEQYF. The covered CDR3 bases are TGCAGTGCTAGAGGGACTAGCGGGAAGTACGAG.

This clone was seen repeatedly, ten times or more. The read terminates 3 residues ahead of where the CDR3 ends, so the germline J gene completes it. This sequence joins TRBV19 and TRBJ2-1, with TRBD1 as a possible D gene (6 bases). The CDR3 sequence is 14 residues long. The germline V gene encodes CDR1 LNHDA and CDR2 SQIVND (reference sequence). Deletions cut 10 bases from V and 9 bases from J, with 22 bases between. CDR3 sequence: CATAARGGPAEQFF. The part of the CDR3 DNA that was read is TGTGCCACCGCCGCCAGGGGCGGACCAGCTGAG.

This clone has at least ten counts. The read is 3 residues too short to cover the CDR3 end, so that end is filled in from the germline J gene. The chain is built from TRBV6-2 or TRBV6-3 and TRBJ1-2; the match to TRBD1 covers 7 bases. This CDR3 is built from 14 residues. Germline lookup yields CDR1 MNHEY and CDR2 SVGEGT. Trimming removed 2 bases from V and 6 bases from J; junction bases left unmatched: 6. The DNA read from the CDR3 is TGTGCCAGCAGTTACACAGGGGCGGCTCATGGC. As protein: CASSYTGAAHG. The entire CDR3 protein reads CASSYTGAAHGYTF.

There are many counts of this clone. The CDR3 end falls 3 residues outside the read, so it is completed with the germline J gene. The V gene is TRBV5-1, the J gene TRBJ2-5, with D maybe TRBD1 (5 bases). The CDR3 spans 15 residues. CDR1 is SGHRS and CDR2 is YFSETQ in the germline V gene. V gave up 5 bases and J gave up 6 bases, with 20 bases separating them. CDR3 loop: CASSITLSRVQTQYF. The sequenced part of the CDR3 DNA is TGCGCCAGCAGTATCACACTCAGCAGGGTACAGACC. The full variable domain, in which reference TRBV5-1 and TRBJ2-5 provide the parts outside the CDR3, is KAGVTQTPRYLIKTRGQQVTLSCSPISGHRSVSWYQQTPGQGLQFLFEYFSETQRNKGNFPGRFSGRQFSNSRSEMNVSTLELGDSALYLCASSITLSRVQTQYFGPGTRLLVL.